The next 27 T cell receptor beta chains were all read from a single sample in a study of T cells after yellow fever vaccination. TCRdb processed the 5' RACE reads anew with MiXCR; each CDR3 protein has one entry. The table shows hundreds of thousands of distinct CDR3 sequences, with roughly 8.4% occurring only once. The sequenced sample was PBMCs, obtained roughly 45 days after the first yellow fever vaccination. These receptors were collected from a man younger than 35 who received the YFV17D yellow fever vaccine.

Many counts were recorded for this clonotype. The chain recombines TRBV5-6 with TRBJ1-2, with D unresolved. Germline CDR1 SGHDT, CDR2 YYEEEE. Trimming took off 4 bases at V and 7 bases at J, with 8 bases between the two ends. This CDR3 region has 11 residues. CDR3: CASSTSFGYTF. CDR3 DNA sequence: TGTGCCAGCAGCACCAGCTTTGGCTACACCTTC.

This clonotype has just a few counts. The V call is TRBV7-9, the J call TRBJ2-7; possibly TRBD1 or TRBD2 for D (6 bases each). From germline, CDR1 is SEHNR and CDR2 FQNEAQ (reference sequence). V lost 7 bases to trimming and J lost 3 bases, with 16 bases between them. The CDR3 length is 14 residues. The DNA of the CDR3 is TGTGCCAGCAAACAGGGTGGGGAGGACTACGAGCAGTACTTC. It codes for CASKQGGEDYEQYF.

This chain links TRBV12-5 with TRBJ1-2; TRBD1 is a possible D gene (5 bases). Germline loops: CDR1 LGHNT, CDR2 FRNRAP. CDR3 length: 16 residues. The germline V and J ends were trimmed by 0 bases and 4 bases, with 15 bases remaining between them. The CDR3 reads CASGLVAGPIGYGYTF. The DNA for the CDR3 is TGTGCTAGTGGTTTGGTGGCGGGACCCATCGGCTATGGCTACACCTTC.

This clonotype was seen a few times. The chain has TRBV9 and TRBJ1-1; D unclear. The germline V gene encodes CDR1 SGDLS and CDR2 YYNGEE. This CDR3 has 13 amino acids. The germline V and J ends were trimmed by 3 bases and 2 bases, with 8 bases remaining between them. Here the CDR3 DNA reads TGTGCCAGCAGCGCTGTTTCAAACACTGAAGCTTTCTTT. Translated: CASSAVSNTEAFF.

This clonotype was seen at least ten times. The chain joins TRBV4-2 to TRBJ2-7; D is ambiguous. Trimming removed 0 bases at V and 5 bases at J, with 14 bases between. Per germline, CDR1 LGHNA and CDR2 YNFKEQ. The length of the CDR3 is 15 residues. CDR3 coding DNA: TGTGCCAGCAGCCAAGATTCACATATGGGAAACGAGCAGTACTTC. Its protein is CASSQDSHMGNEQYF.

This clonotype was detected ten times or more. The V gene is TRBV12-3 or TRBV12-4, the J gene TRBJ2-3; D gene ambiguous. The CDR3 spans 14 residues. Between the trimmed V and J ends, which lost 0 bases and 0 bases, there was a span of 4 bases. CDR3 coding DNA: TGTGCCAGCAGTTTAGCACAGAGCACAGATACGCAGTATTTT. It yields the protein CASSLAQSTDTQYF.

This clonotype came up a few times. This sequence joins TRBV4-3 and TRBJ2-1; D may correspond to TRBD1 or TRBD2 (5 bases each). Trimming shortened V by 2 bases and J by 9 bases, and 20 bases separated the two germline ends. The CDR3 extends over 16 amino acids. CDR1 and CDR2 (germline): LGHNA, YSLEER. The CDR3 sequence: CASSQLRDGRAAEQFF. Written as DNA, the CDR3 is TGCGCCAGCAGCCAACTAAGGGACGGACGGGCCGCTGAGCAGTTCTTC.

This chain connects TRBV29-1 to TRBJ2-3, with 10 bases aligning to TRBD1. Germline V lookup: CDR1 SQVTM, CDR2 ANQGSEA. The CDR3 consists of 14 residues. V was clipped by 6 bases and J by 5 bases; unmatched bases: 8. CDR3 sequence: CSVVDRGEGDTQYF. CDR3 coding DNA: TGCAGCGTCGTGGACAGGGGGGAAGGAGATACGCAGTATTTT.

The genes are TRBV20-1 and TRBJ2-3; TRBD2 matches at 8 bases. V gave up 5 bases and J gave up 2 bases; unmatched junction bases: 9. Germline loops: CDR1 DFQATT, CDR2 SNEGSKA (reference sequence). This CDR3 region has 15 residues. CDR3 DNA: TGCAGTGCTCCCCTTCGGGGGGGGACCACAGATACGCAGTATTTT. Translated: CSAPLRGGTTDTQYF.

This clonotype was detected only a few times. V is TRBV20-1 and J is TRBJ2-3; D tentatively reads TRBD1 or TRBD2 (6 bases each). The ends were cut back, 6 bases at V and 1 base at J, with 11 bases in the middle. In germline, CDR1 is DFQATT, CDR2 SNEGSKA (reference sequence). The CDR3 extends over 13 amino acids. The CDR3 here is CSAGGGRTDTQYF. CDR3 coding DNA: TGCAGTGCCGGTGGGGGGCGCACAGATACGCAGTATTTT.

This clonotype occurred a few times. The chain combines TRBV12-3 or TRBV12-4 with TRBJ1-2; no firm D call. The CDR3 sequence is 13 residues long. Trimming removed 5 bases at V and 2 bases at J, with 9 bases between. This CDR3 reads CASSAAANYGYTF. Written as DNA, the CDR3 is TGTGCCAGCAGTGCCGCGGCGAACTATGGCTACACCTTC.

Many counts were recorded for this clonotype. The V and J genes are TRBV15 and TRBJ2-6, with 8 bases lining up with TRBD1. The CDR3 consists of 18 residues. The germline CDR1 and CDR2 sequences are LNHNV and YYDKDF (reference sequence). V was clipped by 3 bases and J by 0 bases; unmatched bases: 7. CDR3 DNA sequence: TGTGCCACCAGCAGCCGGACAGGGTCTCTCTCTGGGGCCAACGTCCTGACTTTC. Protein sequence: CATSSRTGSLSGANVLTF.

This clonotype was observed a few times. V gene TRBV29-1 combines with J gene TRBJ1-1, with a possible D match to TRBD1 (5 bases). This CDR3 contains 12 residues. CDR1 and CDR2 from the germline V gene are SQVTM and ANQGSEA. V was pared by 6 bases and J by 3 bases, with 11 bases between. The CDR3 DNA reads as TGCAGCGTCAATTGGGGGGACACTGAAGCTTTCTTT. Residues: CSVNWGDTEAFF.

Here the CDR3 reads CASSPRDRGYNEQFF. CDR3 nucleotide sequence: TGTGCCAGCAGCCCCCGGGACAGGGGGTACAATGAGCAGTTCTTC. This chain links TRBV7-2 with TRBJ2-1, with 11 bases that match TRBD1. The V and J ends lost 5 bases and 4 bases, in that order; junction bases with no gene match: 4. CDR3 length: 15 amino acids. Germline CDR1 and CDR2: SGHTA and FQGNSA.

Only a few counts were recorded for this clonotype. The chain combines TRBV3-1 with TRBJ2-3; 12 nucleotides line up with TRBD2. The CDR3 spans 20 residues. The germline V gene encodes CDR1 LGHDT and CDR2 YNNKEL (reference sequence). Germline trimming cut 0 bases from V and 2 bases from J; bases unmatched to any gene: 12. The CDR3 here is CASSQEPPILAGGYTDTQYF. DNA of the CDR3: TGTGCCAGCAGCCAAGAACCTCCGATACTAGCGGGGGGCTACACAGATACGCAGTATTTT.

The chain employs TRBV20-1 and TRBJ2-3, with D possibly being TRBD2 (6 bases). Germline CDR1 is DFQATT and CDR2 is SNEGSKA (reference sequence). Trimming removed 4 bases from V and 0 bases from J, with 14 bases in between. The CDR3 runs to 15 residues. The CDR3 nucleotides read TGCAGTGCTACGGGACTGACGAGAAGCACAGATACGCAGTATTTT. The encoded protein is CSATGLTRSTDTQYF.

V is TRBV7-9 and J is TRBJ1-1; D is perhaps TRBD1 (6 bases). Germline assignment: CDR1 SEHNR and CDR2 FQNEAQ (reference sequence). V dropped 4 bases and J dropped 6 bases, with 15 bases sitting between them. The CDR3 contains 14 residues. The CDR3 loop reads CASSSPRGAPEAFF. The DNA for the CDR3 is TGTGCCAGCAGCTCACCTCGGGGGGCCCCTGAAGCTTTCTTT.

This clonotype came up many times. J is TRBJ2-3 and V is TRBV9; D call uncertain. Per the germline V gene, CDR1 is SGDLS and CDR2 is YYNGEE. This CDR3 has 13 residues. Trimming pared 4 bases from V and 6 bases from J, leaving 12 bases between. As DNA, the CDR3 is TGTGCCAGCAGCCCAGGTGGGCTGGATACGCAGTATTTT. The encoded protein is CASSPGGLDTQYF.

This clonotype has a count of ten or more. This chain uses TRBV7-2 with TRBJ1-2; maybe TRBD1 (5 bases). Between the trimmed V and J ends, which lost 0 bases and 8 bases, there was a span of 10 bases. CDR1 SGHTA and CDR2 FQGNSA come from the germline V gene. The CDR3 consists of 13 residues. Written as DNA, the CDR3 is TGTGCCAGCAGCTTAGCAGGGGAAAGCGGCTACACCTTC. Its protein product is CASSLAGESGYTF.

The chain has TRBV7-9 and TRBJ1-1; 7 positions match TRBD1. V was clipped by 1 base and J by 7 bases; unmatched bases: 3. Germline V CDR1 and CDR2: SEHNR, FQNEAQ (reference sequence). The CDR3 spans 13 residues. The CDR3 DNA sequence: TGTGCCAGCAGCTTAGGCAGGGGGGGTGAAGCTTTCTTT. Amino acid sequence: CASSLGRGGEAFF.

The chain recombines TRBV4-1 with TRBJ1-2, with D possibly TRBD1 on 5 matching bases. The CDR3 sequence is 16 residues long. The V end lost 2 bases, the J end lost 4 bases, and 17 bases lay between the germline ends. Germline loops: CDR1 MGHRA, CDR2 YSYEKL. This CDR3 reads CASSQLRVGVSYGYTF. CDR3 nucleotide sequence: TGCGCCAGCAGCCAACTCCGAGTGGGGGTCAGCTATGGCTACACCTTC.

The chain has TRBV20-1 and TRBJ1-1, with a possible D match to TRBD1 (6 bases). Trimming took off 4 bases at V and 2 bases at J, with 8 bases between the two ends. The CDR3 runs 12 residues. Looked up from germline, CDR1 is DFQATT and CDR2 is SNEGSKA (reference sequence). Here the CDR3 DNA reads TGCAGTGCTACCAGGGGTAACACTGAAGCTTTCTTT. Its protein product is CSATRGNTEAFF.

There are a few counts of this clonotype. This chain joins TRBV7-2 and TRBJ2-7; 10 nucleotides match TRBD1. The CDR3 contains 15 residues. V trimming: 5 bases; J trimming: 4 bases; junction bases outside the gene matches: 8. Germline CDR1 and CDR2: SGHTA and FQGNSA. The CDR3 is CASSPAPGQGYEQYF. CDR3 nucleotides: TGTGCCAGCAGCCCCGCACCGGGACAGGGGTACGAGCAGTACTTC.

This clonotype was recorded a few times. This chain uses TRBV19 with TRBJ2-1; D unresolved. This CDR3 region has 16 residues. Trimming pared 3 bases from V and 0 bases from J, leaving 12 bases between. Germline assignment: CDR1 LNHDA and CDR2 SQIVND (reference sequence). The CDR3 loop reads CASSILSVSSYNEQFF. The CDR3 bases are TGTGCCAGTAGTATTTTGAGCGTTAGCTCCTACAATGAGCAGTTCTTC. The full variable domain, rest sourced from reference TRBV19 and TRBJ2-1, is DGGITQSPKYLFRKEGQNVTLSCEQNLNHDAMYWYRQDPGQGLRLIYYSQIVNDFQKGDIAEGYSVSREKKESFPLTVTSAQKNPTAFYLCASSILSVSSYNEQFFGPGTRLTVL.

This CDR3 reads CASSFRQGSRNEQFF. The CDR3 DNA is TGTGCCAGCAGCTTCCGACAGGGCTCGCGGAATGAGCAGTTCTTC. The chain links TRBV11-2 to TRBJ2-1; 7 bases agree with TRBD1. V was pared by 3 bases and J by 7 bases, with 9 bases of the junction left unmatched. Germline assignment: CDR1 SGHAT and CDR2 FQNNGV. CDR3 length: 15 residues.

This clonotype was seen only a few times. The chain carries TRBV4-3 and TRBJ2-3, with D possibly being TRBD2 (7 bases). This CDR3 has 19 amino acids. V lost 0 bases and J 2 bases, leaving 21 bases between the germline ends. Germline values: CDR1 LGHNA, CDR2 YSLEER. As DNA, the CDR3 is TGCGCCAGCAGCCAAGATCATGGTCGGGGGGCCCCACCCACAGATACGCAGTATTTT. Its translation is CASSQDHGRGAPPTDTQYF.

The table lists this clonotype with a few counts. The rearrangement uses TRBV27 and TRBJ2-7; D uncertain. CDR1 MNHEY and CDR2 SMNVEV come from the germline V gene (reference sequence). Trimming stripped 3 bases from V and 3 bases from J, with 15 bases between. The CDR3 is 15 residues long. The CDR3: CASSFNVAGDYEQYF. CDR3 in DNA: TGTGCCAGCAGTTTTAATGTGGCAGGAGACTACGAGCAGTACTTC.